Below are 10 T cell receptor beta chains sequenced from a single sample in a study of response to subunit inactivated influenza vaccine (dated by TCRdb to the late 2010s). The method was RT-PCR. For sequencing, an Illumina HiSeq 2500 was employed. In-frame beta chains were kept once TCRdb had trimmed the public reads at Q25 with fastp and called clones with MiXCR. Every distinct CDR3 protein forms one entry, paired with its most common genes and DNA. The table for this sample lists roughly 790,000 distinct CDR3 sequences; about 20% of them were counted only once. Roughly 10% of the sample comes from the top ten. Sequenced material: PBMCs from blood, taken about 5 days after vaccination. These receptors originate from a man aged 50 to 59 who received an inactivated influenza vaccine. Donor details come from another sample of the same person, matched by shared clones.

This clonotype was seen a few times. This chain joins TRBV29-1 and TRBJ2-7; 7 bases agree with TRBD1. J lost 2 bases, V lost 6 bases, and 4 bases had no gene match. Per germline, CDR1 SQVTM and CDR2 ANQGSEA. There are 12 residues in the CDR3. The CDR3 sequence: CSVTTGTYEQYF. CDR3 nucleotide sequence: TGCAGCGTGACGACAGGGACCTACGAGCAGTACTTC.

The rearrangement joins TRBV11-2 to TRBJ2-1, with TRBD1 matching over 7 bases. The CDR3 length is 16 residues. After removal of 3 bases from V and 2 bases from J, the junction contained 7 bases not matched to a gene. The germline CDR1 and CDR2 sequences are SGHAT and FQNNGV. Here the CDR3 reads CASSFSWTGPYNEQFF. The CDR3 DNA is TGTGCCAGCAGCTTCTCCTGGACAGGCCCCTACAATGAGCAGTTCTTC.

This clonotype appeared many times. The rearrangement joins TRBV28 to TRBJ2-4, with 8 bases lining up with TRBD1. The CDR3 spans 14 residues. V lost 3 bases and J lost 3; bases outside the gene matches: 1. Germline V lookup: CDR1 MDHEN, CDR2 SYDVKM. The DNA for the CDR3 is TGTGCCAGCAGTTTCACAGGGGGCAAAAACATTCAGTACTTC. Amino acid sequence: CASSFTGGKNIQYF.

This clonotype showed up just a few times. DNA of the CDR3: TGTGCCACCTCCGGGGGACACTACGAGCAGTACTTC. Amino acids: CATSGGHYEQYF. The V gene is TRBV6-2 or TRBV6-3, the J gene TRBJ2-7; perhaps D is TRBD1 or TRBD2 (6 bases each). The CDR3 is 12 residues long. Trimming stripped 10 bases from V and 3 bases from J, with 13 bases between. The germline gives CDR1 MNHEY, CDR2 SVGEGT.

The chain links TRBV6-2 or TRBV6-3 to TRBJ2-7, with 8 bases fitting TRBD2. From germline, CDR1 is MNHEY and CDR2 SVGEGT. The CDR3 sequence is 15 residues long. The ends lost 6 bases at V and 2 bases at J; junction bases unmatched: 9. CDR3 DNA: TGTGCCAGCAGCCCCCTCGGGGGGGAGACCTACGAGCAGTACTTC. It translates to CASSPLGGETYEQYF.

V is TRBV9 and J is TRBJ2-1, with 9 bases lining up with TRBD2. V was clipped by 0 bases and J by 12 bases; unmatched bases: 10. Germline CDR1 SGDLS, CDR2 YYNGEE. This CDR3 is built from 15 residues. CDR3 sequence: CASSVAVAGVTRQFF. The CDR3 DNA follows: TGTGCCAGCAGCGTAGCGGTAGCGGGAGTGACTAGGCAGTTCTTC.

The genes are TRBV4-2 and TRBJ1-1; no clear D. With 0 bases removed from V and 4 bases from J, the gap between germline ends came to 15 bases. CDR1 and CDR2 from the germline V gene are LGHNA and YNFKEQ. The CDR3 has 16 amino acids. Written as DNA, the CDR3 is TGTGCCAGCAGCCAAGAATTCGAGCGTCGCGGCACTGAAGCTTTCTTT. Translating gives CASSQEFERRGTEAFF.

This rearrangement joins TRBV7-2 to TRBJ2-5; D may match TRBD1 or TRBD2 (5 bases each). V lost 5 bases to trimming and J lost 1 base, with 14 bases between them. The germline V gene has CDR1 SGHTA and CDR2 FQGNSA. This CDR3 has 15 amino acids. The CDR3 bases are TGTGCCAGCAGCCCGGGGCCCTTGGCCCAAGAGACCCAGTACTTC. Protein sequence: CASSPGPLAQETQYF.

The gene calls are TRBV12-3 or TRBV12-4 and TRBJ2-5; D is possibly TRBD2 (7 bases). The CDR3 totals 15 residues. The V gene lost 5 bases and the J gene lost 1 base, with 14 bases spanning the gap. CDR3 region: CASSPRGLLQETQYF. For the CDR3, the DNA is TGTGCCAGCAGTCCCAGGGGACTACTCCAAGAGACCCAGTACTTC.

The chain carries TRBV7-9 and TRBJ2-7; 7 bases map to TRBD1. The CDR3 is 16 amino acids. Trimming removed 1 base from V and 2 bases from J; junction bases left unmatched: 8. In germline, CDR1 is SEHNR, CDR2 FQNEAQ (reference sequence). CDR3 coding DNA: TGTGCCAGCAGCTTAGGCAGAGGGACAGCGGCCTACGAGCAGTACTTC. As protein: CASSLGRGTAAYEQYF.